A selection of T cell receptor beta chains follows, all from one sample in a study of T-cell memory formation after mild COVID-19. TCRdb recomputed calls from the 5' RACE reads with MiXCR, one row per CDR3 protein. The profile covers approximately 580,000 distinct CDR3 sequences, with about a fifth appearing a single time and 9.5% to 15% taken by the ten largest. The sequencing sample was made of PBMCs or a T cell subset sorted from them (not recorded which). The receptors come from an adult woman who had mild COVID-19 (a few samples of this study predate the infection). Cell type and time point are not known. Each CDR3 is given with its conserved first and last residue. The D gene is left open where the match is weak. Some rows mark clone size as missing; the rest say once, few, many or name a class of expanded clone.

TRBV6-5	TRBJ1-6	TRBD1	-	TGTGCCAGCAGTCGCAAAGGGACAGGGAAAAATTCACCCCTCCACTTT	CASSRKGTGKNSPLHF
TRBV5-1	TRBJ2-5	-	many	TGCGCCAGCAGCTTGGATCCGGGGGTGAAGACCCAGTACTTC	CASSLDPGVKTQYF
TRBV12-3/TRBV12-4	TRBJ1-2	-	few	TGTGCCAGCACCACGAATGGCAGAGGCTTCTATGGCTACACCTTC	CASTTNGRGFYGYTF
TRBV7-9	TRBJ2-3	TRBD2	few	TGTGCCAGCAGCCCCCCGACTAGCGGGGGGGGGGATACGCAGTATTTT	CASSPPTSGGGDTQYF
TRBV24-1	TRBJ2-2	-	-	TGTGCCACCAGTGATTTCCCCAACGGGGAGCTGTTTTTT	CATSDFPNGELFF
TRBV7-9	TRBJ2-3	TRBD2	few	TGTGCCAGCAGCTTAGGAACAGCGGGAGGCCATAGAGATACGCAGTATTTT	CASSLGTAGGHRDTQYF
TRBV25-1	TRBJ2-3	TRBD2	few	TGTGCCAGCAGTGGGGTAGCGGGGCCCCCCGGGGCGCAGTATTTT	CASSGVAGPPGAQYF
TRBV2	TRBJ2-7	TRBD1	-	TGTGCCAGCCGTGAACAGGGGCCCTACGAGCAGTACTTC	CASREQGPYEQYF
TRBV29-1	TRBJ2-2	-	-	TGCAGCGTTTCCGGGACAAAGAACACCGGGGAGCTGTTTTTT	CSVSGTKNTGELFF
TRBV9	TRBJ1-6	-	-	TGTGCCAGCAGCCCTAGGACTAACTCCTATAATTCACCCCTCCACTTT	CASSPRTNSYNSPLHF
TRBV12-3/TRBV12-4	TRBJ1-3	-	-	TGTGCCAGCAGTTTAGTTTTGAGGAGCTCTGGAAACACCATATATTTT	CASSLVLRSSGNTIYF
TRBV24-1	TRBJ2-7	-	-	TGTGCCACCAGTGAAGGGACATCTGCGTACGAGCAGTACTTC	CATSEGTSAYEQYF
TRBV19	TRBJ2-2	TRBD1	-	TGTGCCAGTGAACAGGGGGCGCTTGGGGGGGAGCTGTTTTTT	CASEQGALGGELFF
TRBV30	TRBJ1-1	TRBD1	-	TGTGCCTGGAGTAGGGGGCTGGGAACTGAAGCTTTCTTT	CAWSRGLGTEAFF
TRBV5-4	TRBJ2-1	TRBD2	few	TGTGCCAGCAGCTTGGAAGGGACTAGCTTGGAGCAGTTCTTC	CASSLEGTSLEQFF
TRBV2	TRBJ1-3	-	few	TGTGCCAGCTCATCGGAATCTGGAAACACCATATATTTT	CASSSESGNTIYF
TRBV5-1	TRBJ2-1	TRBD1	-	TGCGCCAGCAGCTTGGGTTTCCGGACAGGGATGTATGAGCAGTTCTTC	CASSLGFRTGMYEQFF
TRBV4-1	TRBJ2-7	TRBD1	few	TGCGCCAGCAGTTTCGGGACAGGGAGCGACGAGCAGTACTTC	CASSFGTGSDEQYF
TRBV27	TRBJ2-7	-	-	TGTGCCAGCAGTTTTGGTTCACGGACCTCCGGGAACGAGCAGTACTTC	CASSFGSRTSGNEQYF
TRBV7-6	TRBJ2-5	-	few	TGTGCCAGCAGCTTAGCCCCCCAGTTAGAGACCCAGTACTTC	CASSLAPQLETQYF
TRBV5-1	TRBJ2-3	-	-	TGCGCCAGCAGCTCCTGGACCGGGACTTCGGGAGATACGCAGTATTTT	CASSSWTGTSGDTQYF
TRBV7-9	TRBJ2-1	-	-	TGTGCCAGCAGTCTTCCCAAAACTCCGAGTTCGCGGGAACCTAGCTACAATGAGCAGTTCTTC	CASSLPKTPSSREPSYNEQFF
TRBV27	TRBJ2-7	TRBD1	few	TGTGCCAGCAGTTGGGGACAGGGGGTCTACGAGCAGTACTTC	CASSWGQGVYEQYF
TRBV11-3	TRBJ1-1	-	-	TGTGCCAGCTCGGGCAGGGGTGGATTAGCTTTCTTT	CASSGRGGLAFF
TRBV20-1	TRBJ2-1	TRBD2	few	TGCAGTGCTAGAGCCGGACTAGGTGACCTTGAGCAGTTCTTC	CSARAGLGDLEQFF
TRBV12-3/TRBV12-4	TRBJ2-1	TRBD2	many	TGTGCCAGCAGTCCTCCGACTAGCGGGAGCTCCAATGAGCAGTTCTTC	CASSPPTSGSSNEQFF
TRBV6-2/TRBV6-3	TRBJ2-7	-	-	TGTGCCGCTGGGCAGGGCGGGGTTAGCTCCTACGAGCAGTACTTC	CAAGQGGVSSYEQYF
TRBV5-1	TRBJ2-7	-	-	TGCGCCAGCAGCTTAGGGCCGGCGGAGGAGCAGTACTTC	CASSLGPAEEQYF